The 10 T cell receptor beta chains reported below all come from one sample, sequenced in a study of graft-versus-host responses after intestinal transplantation (dated by TCRdb to about 2021). These receptors have no known antigen. Library construction relied on the immunoSEQ multiplex PCR assay. This immuneACCESS table, as held by TCRdb, lists in-frame sequences with V and J called but not all clones. Of the missing ones, under half trace to an unresolved V gene in checked studies; the others have no known cause. The sample has under 90,000 clones on record, nearly 90% of them singletons. Around 4% of the sample goes to the ten largest clones. The label giving this sample's time point can be read as: cells obtained before transplantation from donor or recipient. Sequencing was performed on unstimulated CD8+ T cells sorted from spleen or lymph node cells, taken before transplant. The receptors come from a human donor who was the organ donor for an intestinal transplant.

The chain couples TRBV7-9 to TRBJ2-5; no reliable D call. This CDR3 has 15 amino acids. V was pared by 1 base and J by 2 bases, with 11 bases between. Germline CDR1 SEHNR, CDR2 FQNEAQ (reference sequence). Here the CDR3 reads CASSLEMADQETQYF. In DNA form, the CDR3 reads TGTGCCAGCAGCTTAGAAATGGCAGATCAAGAGACCCAGTACTTC. The variable domain in full, with the rest retrieved from reference TRBV7-9 and TRBJ2-5, is DTGVSQNPRHKITKRGQNVTFRCDPISEHNRLYWYRQTLGQGPEFLTYFQNEAQLEKSRLLSDRFSAERPKGSFSTLEIQRTEQGDSAMYLCASSLEMADQETQYFGPGTRLLVL.

The chain carries TRBV10-3 and TRBJ2-1; D may be TRBD2 (5 bases). The CDR3 has 13 amino acids. CDR1 is ENHRY and CDR2 is SYGVKD in the germline V gene. The V end was cut by 6 bases, the J end by 5 bases, with 11 bases between. The CDR3 region has the DNA TGTGCCATCAGGGATCTAGCCGACAATGAGCAGTTCTTC. Protein: CAIRDLADNEQFF.

The J gene is TRBJ2-5, the V gene TRBV19, with D hard to call. The germline gives CDR1 LNHDA, CDR2 SQIVND (reference sequence). This CDR3 region has 13 residues. Trimming pared 7 bases from V and 5 bases from J, leaving 14 bases between. CDR3: CASTDSSWETQYF. In DNA form, the CDR3 reads TGTGCCAGTACAGATTCCTCATGGGAGACCCAGTACTTC. The variable domain in full, with the rest retrieved from reference TRBV19 and TRBJ2-5, is DGGITQSPKYLFRKEGQNVTLSCEQNLNHDAMYWYRQDPGQGLRLIYYSQIVNDFQKGDIAEGYSVSREKKESFPLTVTSAQKNPTAFYLCASTDSSWETQYFGPGTRLLVL.

J is TRBJ1-4 and V is TRBV27, with 9 bases identical to TRBD1. CDR3 length: 15 amino acids. Looked up from germline, CDR1 is MNHEY and CDR2 is SMNVEV (reference sequence). The trim removed 5 bases at V and 7 bases at J, leaving 8 bases unmatched. The CDR3 sequence: CASSPTDRGLEKLFF. In nucleotides, the CDR3 is TGTGCCAGCAGTCCGACGGACAGGGGACTTGAAAAACTGTTTTTT.

This sequence joins TRBV28 and TRBJ2-3, with 7 bases aligning to TRBD2. The CDR3 contains 14 residues. In germline, CDR1 is MDHEN, CDR2 SYDVKM. With 5 bases clipped from V and 0 bases from J, the junction kept 2 bases outside the gene matches. The CDR3, as DNA: TGTGCCAGCAGTAGGCGGGGGAGCACAGATACGCAGTATTTT. This translates into CASSRRGSTDTQYF.

The J gene is TRBJ2-1, the V gene TRBV6-6, with D perhaps matching TRBD1 (6 bases). The germline gives CDR1 MNHNY, CDR2 SVGAGI (reference sequence). Trimming left V 6 bases short and J 4 bases short, with 16 bases between. The CDR3 runs to 15 residues. The CDR3 region has the DNA TGTGCCAGCAGCCGCTCCGGGACACTGTACAATGAGCAGTTCTTC. Translation: CASSRSGTLYNEQFF.

This clone has only one observation. The chain is built from TRBV11-2 and TRBJ1-6; 9 nucleotides agree with TRBD1. CDR3 size: 16 residues. J was trimmed by 7 bases and V by 5 bases; bases with no gene match: 9. In germline, CDR1 is SGHAT, CDR2 FQNNGV. CDR3 region: CASSPEPGQGNSPLHF. CDR3 in DNA: TGTGCCAGCAGCCCCGAGCCGGGACAGGGCAATTCACCCCTCCACTTT. The full variable domain, with the rest looked up from reference TRBV11-2 and TRBJ1-6, is EAGVAQSPRYKIIEKRQSVAFWCNPISGHATLYWYQQILGQGPKLLIQFQNNGVVDDSQLPKDRFSAERLKGVDSTLKIQPAKLEDSAVYLCASSPEPGQGNSPLHFGNGTRLTVT.

This clone has more than one count but fewer than ten. This rearrangement joins TRBV5-3 to TRBJ2-5; the D gene is possibly TRBD1 (6 bases). TRBV5-3 is treated as an ORF (open reading frame) with a function not yet certain. This CDR3 has 15 residues. Between the trimmed V and J ends, which lost 0 bases and 2 bases, there was a span of 11 bases. The CDR3 loop reads CARSLAPGHQETQYF. DNA of the CDR3: TGTGCCAGAAGCTTGGCCCCGGGACATCAAGAGACCCAGTACTTC.

The V and J genes are TRBV7-9 and TRBJ2-2; 7 bases are shared with TRBD1. CDR1 is SEHNR, CDR2 FQNEAQ, per germline (reference sequence). The CDR3 totals 15 residues. J was trimmed by 1 base and V by 8 bases; bases with no gene match: 7. The CDR3 here is CASVGDSLNTGELFF. The CDR3 DNA is TGTGCCAGCGTTGGGGACAGCCTGAACACCGGGGAGCTGTTTTTT.

This rearrangement joins TRBV19 to TRBJ2-1, with 10 bases matching TRBD1. CDR3 length equals 14 residues. Germline V CDR1 and CDR2: LNHDA, SQIVND (reference sequence). The ends lost 3 bases at V and 4 bases at J; junction bases unmatched: 0. CDR3 in DNA: TGTGCCAGTAGTATGGGACAGGGGTACAATGAGCAGTTCTTC. Translating gives CASSMGQGYNEQFF. Variable domain in full (rest from reference TRBV19 and TRBJ2-1): DGGITQSPKYLFRKEGQNVTLSCEQNLNHDAMYWYRQDPGQGLRLIYYSQIVNDFQKGDIAEGYSVSREKKESFPLTVTSAQKNPTAFYLCASSMGQGYNEQFFGPGTRLTVL.